The present TCR beta chain was sequenced within a study of naive and memory T cell subsets. Overall study findings and caveats: TCR counts from RNA may reflect activation-linked expression changes. Diversity fell and Gini index rose from naive through CM, EM, EMRA. No ground truth validated the naive and memory repertoire findings.

The beta constant-region primer was an equimolar mix of two oligonucleotides covering TRBC1 and TRBC2. Ligated cDNA was amplified by four rounds of PCR with nested alpha and beta constant-region primers and SP2. A 12-nucleotide UMI and the SP2 primer were added to the cDNA 3' end by oligonucleotide ligation. TCRdb recomputed calls from the UMI-ligation and nested PCR reads with MiXCR, one row per CDR3 protein. The sample yields 95,000 to 150,000 distinct CDR3 sequences, roughly 36% seen once. Concerning this clonotype itself: Its specificity is not known.

V gave up 2 bases and J gave up 6 bases, with 14 bases separating them. This CDR3 region has 15 residues. Germline assignment: CDR1 SGHTA and CDR2 FQGNSA. The J gene is TRBJ2-1, the V gene TRBV7-2; TRBD1 is a possible D gene (5 bases). This TCR derives from a human donor in good health. Sample: central memory CD4+ T cells from blood. DNA of the CDR3: TGTGCCAGCAGCTTAACGGCAGGGCGATTCAATGAGCAGTTCTTC. Residues: CASSLTAGRFNEQFF. The full variable domain, its missing parts supplied by reference TRBV7-2 and TRBJ2-1, is GAGVSQSPSNKVTEKGKDVELRCDPISGHTALYWYRQSLGQGLEFLIYFQGNSAPDKSGLPSDRFSAERTGGSVSTLTIQRTQQEDSAVYLCASSLTAGRFNEQFFGPGTRLTVL.